This T cell receptor (beta chain) was captured by sequencing in a study of T cells in Graves' hyperthyroidism and ophthalmopathy. The overall study: Before treatment of any kind, peripheral blood was taken at initial diagnosis.

Ten or more counts support this clonotype. From RNA transcripts, TCR beta CDR3 regions were amplified. HTBI primers were used for first-round RT-PCR of the TCR CDR3. MiXCR, applied by TCRdb to the multiplex PCR reads, yields one record per CDR3 protein. The data hold around 250,000 distinct CDR3 sequences, with more than 14% observed a single time. Between the trimmed V and J ends, which lost 5 bases and 8 bases, there was a span of 16 bases. CDR1 is SGHNT and CDR2 is YENEEA in the germline V gene. There are 14 residues in the CDR3. The J gene is TRBJ2-1, the V gene TRBV11-3, with D unresolved. The source material was blood. The source is a woman aged 40 to 50 with Graves' hyperthyroidism that later progressed to Graves' ophthalmopathy. The CDR3 DNA follows: TGTGCCAGCAGCGCCCTTGGAAAGTGGGATGAGCAGTTCTTC. The encoded protein is CASSALGKWDEQFF.